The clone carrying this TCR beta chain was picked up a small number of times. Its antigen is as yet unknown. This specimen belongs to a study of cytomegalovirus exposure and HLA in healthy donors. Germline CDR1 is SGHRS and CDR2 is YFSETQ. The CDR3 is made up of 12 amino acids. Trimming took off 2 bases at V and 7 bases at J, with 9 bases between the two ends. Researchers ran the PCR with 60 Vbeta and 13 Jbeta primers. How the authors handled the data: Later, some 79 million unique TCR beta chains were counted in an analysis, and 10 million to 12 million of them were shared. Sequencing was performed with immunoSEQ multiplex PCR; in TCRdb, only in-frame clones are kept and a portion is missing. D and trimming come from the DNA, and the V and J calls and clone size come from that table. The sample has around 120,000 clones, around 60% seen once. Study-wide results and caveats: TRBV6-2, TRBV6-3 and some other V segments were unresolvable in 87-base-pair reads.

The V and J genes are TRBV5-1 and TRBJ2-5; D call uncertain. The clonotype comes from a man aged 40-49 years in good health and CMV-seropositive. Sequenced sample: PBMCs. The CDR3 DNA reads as TGCGCCAGCAGCTTAACCCCAGGGACCCAGTACTTC. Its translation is CASSLTPGTQYF.